This is a list of T cell receptor beta chains from one sample in a study of patients and donors after allogeneic stem cell transplantation. TCRdb fed the RT-PCR reads into MiXCR, producing one record per CDR3 protein. The sample lists 85,000 to 90,000 distinct CDR3 sequences; 48% were seen once. Material for sequencing was blood, either unsorted or a sorted T cell fraction (not recorded which). These receptors originate from a human donor who was either an allogeneic HSCT recipient or a stem cell or donor lymphocyte infusion donor (not recorded which). It is not recorded whose cells these are; they may come from a transplant donor. The CDR3 runs from the conserved cysteine through the conserved F or W. The D gene is left open where the match is weak. Clone size is given for some rows only: seen once, a few or many times, or a class if the clone is expanded.

d_gene	v_gene	j_gene	len	abundance	CDR3nt	CDR3aa
TRBD1	TRBV2	TRBJ1-2	17	NA	TGTGCCAGCAGCGACATATCCCGGGGGACAGGCAGCTATGGCTACACCTTC	CASSDISRGTGSYGYTF
NA	TRBV5-1	TRBJ1-1	16	NA	TGCGCCAGCAGCTTGGACCAACAGATCATGAACACTGAAGCTTTCTTT	CASSLDQQIMNTEAFF
NA	TRBV4-1	TRBJ1-2	17	few	TGCGCCAGCAGCCAAGATCCGGACGGAACAACTAACTATGGCTACACCTTC	CASSQDPDGTTNYGYTF
NA	TRBV28	TRBJ2-7	13	NA	TGTGCCAGCAGTTTGAACAGGTACTACGAGCAGTACTTC	CASSLNRYYEQYF
TRBD1	TRBV6-5	TRBJ1-5	13	NA	TGTGCCAGCAGCCCACAGGGGAATCAGCCCCAGCATTTT	CASSPQGNQPQHF
TRBD1	TRBV11-2	TRBJ1-2	13	NA	TGTGCCAGCAGCTTACACAGGGGAGTTGGCTACACCTTC	CASSLHRGVGYTF
NA	TRBV12-3/TRBV12-4	TRBJ1-4	14	NA	TGTGCCAGCAGTTTTGGCAGGGGCGTCGAAAAACTGTTTTTT	CASSFGRGVEKLFF
NA	TRBV19	TRBJ1-5	14	few	TGTGCCAGTAGTATCGAGGGGGGCAATCAGCCCCAGCATTTT	CASSIEGGNQPQHF
TRBD1	TRBV20-1	TRBJ1-2	12	NA	TGCAGTCCCGGGACAGGGAGGTTGGGCTACACCTTC	CSPGTGRLGYTF
NA	TRBV6-5	TRBJ1-1	13	NA	TGTGCCAGCAGTTACTCAGCAAACACTGAAGCTTTCTTT	CASSYSANTEAFF
NA	TRBV7-9	TRBJ2-5	15	NA	TGTGCCAGCAGCGGCCGGGAAGAGGAACAAGAGACCCAGTACTTC	CASSGREEEQETQYF
TRBD2	TRBV20-1	TRBJ2-1	17	NA	TGCAGTGTCGCGGTACCAGCGGGAAAGGCCACATACAATGAGCAGTTCTTC	CSVAVPAGKATYNEQFF
NA	TRBV11-2	TRBJ1-2	14	few	TGTGCCAGCAGCTTACCCGCGGGCGACTATGGCTACACCTTC	CASSLPAGDYGYTF
NA	TRBV27	TRBJ2-7	15	NA	TGTGCCAGCAGTTTAACTTTACGGGAGACGGACGAGCAGTACTTC	CASSLTLRETDEQYF
NA	TRBV10-3	TRBJ1-2	17	NA	TGTGCCATCAGTGAGTCGACCCGAGGACTTTCCCAGGATGGCTACACCTTC	CAISESTRGLSQDGYTF
TRBD1	TRBV6-2/TRBV6-3	TRBJ1-1	15	NA	TGTGCCAGCAGTCCTCCCCCCTGGACAGGCGACGAAGCTTTCTTT	CASSPPPWTGDEAFF
NA	TRBV7-2	TRBJ1-2	14	NA	TGTGCCAGCAGCATCGACGGTTATAACTATGGCTACACCTTC	CASSIDGYNYGYTF
NA	TRBV5-4	TRBJ1-3	15	NA	TGTGCCAGCAGCTCCAAACTGGGAGGTGGAAACACCATATATTTT	CASSSKLGGGNTIYF
NA	TRBV7-2	TRBJ1-2	15	NA	TGTGCCAGCAGCTTAGTTGGGGGCCCTAACTATGGCTACACCTTC	CASSLVGGPNYGYTF
TRBD1	TRBV10-3	TRBJ1-1	14	NA	TGTGCCATCAGAGAGATGACAGGGTTGGCTGAAGCTTTCTTT	CAIREMTGLAEAFF
NA	TRBV14	TRBJ2-2	17	NA	TGTGCCAGCAGCCAAGCTAACGGGAGCGTCTTAACCGGGGAGCTGTTTTTT	CASSQANGSVLTGELFF
NA	TRBV28	TRBJ2-1	13	few	TGTGCCACCGAATTAAACTCCTACAATGAGCAGTTCTTC	CATELNSYNEQFF
NA	TRBV6-5	TRBJ1-1	14	NA	TGTGCCAGCCCCCTCAACGGGTACGGGACTGAAGCTTTCTTT	CASPLNGYGTEAFF
NA	TRBV4-3	TRBJ2-3	15	NA	TGCGCCAGCAGCCAACTCCCCGAAGGAACAGATACGCAGTATTTT	CASSQLPEGTDTQYF
NA	TRBV28	TRBJ1-3	15	NA	TGTGCCAGCAACCTCCGGGGGGGAGGTGGAAACACCATATATTTT	CASNLRGGGGNTIYF
NA	TRBV4-1	TRBJ2-7	15	NA	TGCGCCAGCAGCCAATCTTCCGGGAAGGTCTACGAGCAGTACTTC	CASSQSSGKVYEQYF
NA	TRBV20-1	TRBJ2-4	12	NA	TGCAGTGCAACGGACACGCGACTATTTCAGTACTTC	CSATDTRLFQYF
NA	TRBV29-1	TRBJ1-1	12	NA	TGCAGTCTGGGGTTTAGGAACACTGAAGCTTTCTTT	CSLGFRNTEAFF
NA	TRBV27	TRBJ2-3	14	NA	TGTGCCAGCAGTTTATATACCTCCACAGATACGCAGTATTTT	CASSLYTSTDTQYF
NA	TRBV20-1	TRBJ1-1	12	few	TGCAGTGGGGCAGGGGCGGCCACTGAAGCTTTCTTT	CSGAGAATEAFF
NA	TRBV10-1	TRBJ1-1	13	NA	TGCGCCAGCAGTGAGTCCGGGTTCACTGAAGCTTTCTTT	CASSESGFTEAFF
TRBD1	TRBV7-2	TRBJ1-5	14	many	TGTGCCAGCAGCTCGGGACAGGGGAATCAGCCCCAGCATTTT	CASSSGQGNQPQHF
NA	TRBV4-1	TRBJ1-5	15	few	TGCGCCAGCAGCCAAGAGCCTTATAGCAATCAGCCCCAGCATTTT	CASSQEPYSNQPQHF
TRBD2	TRBV28	TRBJ2-2	14	NA	TGTGCCAGCAGTTTCCTAGCGGCAACCGGGGAGCTGTTTTTT	CASSFLAATGELFF
TRBD1	TRBV12-3/TRBV12-4	TRBJ1-1	14	few	TGTGCCAGCAGCCTCAGACAGGGATCCACTGAAGCTTTCTTT	CASSLRQGSTEAFF
NA	TRBV11-1	TRBJ2-1	14	NA	TGTGCCAGCAGCTCTGGAGGAGCCTACAATGAGCAGTTCTTC	CASSSGGAYNEQFF
NA	TRBV4-3	TRBJ1-2	16	NA	TGCGCCAGCAGCCAAGATGTTGCAGGCAGGGACTATGGCTACACCTTC	CASSQDVAGRDYGYTF
NA	TRBV20-1	TRBJ2-7	14	NA	TGCAGTGCAGAGGACTATTCCAGGGGCTACGAGCAGTACTTC	CSAEDYSRGYEQYF
NA	TRBV6-2/TRBV6-3	TRBJ2-7	13	NA	TGTGCCAGCAGTTACTCCAGCTCCTACGAGCAGTACTTC	CASSYSSSYEQYF
NA	TRBV20-1	TRBJ2-7	12	NA	TGCAGTGCTTTGATGGTGCCCTACGAGCAGTACTTC	CSALMVPYEQYF
NA	TRBV7-3	TRBJ1-1	13	NA	TGTGCCAGCAGCTCCACAGGGTATACTGAAGCTTTCTTT	CASSSTGYTEAFF
NA	TRBV7-9	TRBJ1-1	14	few	TGTGCCAGCAGCCTACAGGGCAGGAACACTGAAGCTTTCTTT	CASSLQGRNTEAFF
NA	TRBV12-3/TRBV12-4	TRBJ2-5	15	NA	TGTGCCAGCAGTTTAACAAGTCGGGGGAAAGAGACCCAGTACTTC	CASSLTSRGKETQYF
NA	TRBV7-2	TRBJ1-2	15	NA	TGTGCCAGCAGCTCACCTGGGGGTGGAGGGAATGGCTACACCTTC	CASSSPGGGGNGYTF
NA	TRBV12-3/TRBV12-4	TRBJ1-5	13	few	TGTGCCAGCAGGTACCTTTGGGATCAGCCCCAGCATTTT	CASRYLWDQPQHF
NA	TRBV6-5	TRBJ1-2	15	few	TGTGCCAGCAAGCAGAGCCTGGACACCCGCTATGGCTACACCTTC	CASKQSLDTRYGYTF
NA	TRBV6-5	TRBJ2-7	11	NA	TGTGCCAGCAGTAGCACCTACGAGCAGTACTTC	CASSSTYEQYF
NA	TRBV24-1	TRBJ2-3	13	NA	TGTGCCACCAGTGCCCCCGGAGGGGATACGCAGTATTTT	CATSAPGGDTQYF
NA	TRBV11-2	TRBJ1-3	15	NA	TGTGCCAGCAGGCCCACAGGGAGCTCTGGAAACACCATATATTTT	CASRPTGSSGNTIYF
TRBD1	TRBV6-2/TRBV6-3	TRBJ2-7	15	NA	TGTGCCAGCAGTGCACGGACAGGGGGTACCTACGAGCAGTACTTC	CASSARTGGTYEQYF
NA	TRBV7-3	TRBJ1-1	15	NA	TGTGCCAGCAGCTTATTAGCACAGCCGAACACTGAAGCTTTCTTT	CASSLLAQPNTEAFF
NA	TRBV20-1	TRBJ1-5	12	few	TGCAGTGCCAAGGAGGAGGGCCAGCCCCAGCATTTT	CSAKEEGQPQHF
NA	TRBV19	TRBJ1-1	14	once	TGTGCCAGTAGTCCCGACCGTCGGAACACTGAAGCTTTCTTT	CASSPDRRNTEAFF
TRBD2	TRBV27	TRBJ2-3	17	once	TGTGCCAGCAGTCCCCGCCGCGGGGGTGGCTTCGCAGATACGCAGTATTTT	CASSPRRGGGFADTQYF
NA	TRBV11-2	TRBJ1-3	14	few	TGTGCCAGCAGCTTATTCAGTGGCGGAAACACCATATATTTT	CASSLFSGGNTIYF
NA	TRBV5-1	TRBJ1-4	17	few	TGCGCCAGCAGACAGACGGGGGCCTCAGGGGACAAGGAAAAACTGTTTTTT	CASRQTGASGDKEKLFF
NA	TRBV7-9	TRBJ1-1	14	NA	TGTGCCAGCAGCTCGACGGGGCCCAACACTGAAGCTTTCTTT	CASSSTGPNTEAFF
NA	TRBV6-6	TRBJ1-4	15	NA	TGTGCCAGCAGTTTTCTCAAAGAGGGGAAAGAAAAACTGTTTTTT	CASSFLKEGKEKLFF